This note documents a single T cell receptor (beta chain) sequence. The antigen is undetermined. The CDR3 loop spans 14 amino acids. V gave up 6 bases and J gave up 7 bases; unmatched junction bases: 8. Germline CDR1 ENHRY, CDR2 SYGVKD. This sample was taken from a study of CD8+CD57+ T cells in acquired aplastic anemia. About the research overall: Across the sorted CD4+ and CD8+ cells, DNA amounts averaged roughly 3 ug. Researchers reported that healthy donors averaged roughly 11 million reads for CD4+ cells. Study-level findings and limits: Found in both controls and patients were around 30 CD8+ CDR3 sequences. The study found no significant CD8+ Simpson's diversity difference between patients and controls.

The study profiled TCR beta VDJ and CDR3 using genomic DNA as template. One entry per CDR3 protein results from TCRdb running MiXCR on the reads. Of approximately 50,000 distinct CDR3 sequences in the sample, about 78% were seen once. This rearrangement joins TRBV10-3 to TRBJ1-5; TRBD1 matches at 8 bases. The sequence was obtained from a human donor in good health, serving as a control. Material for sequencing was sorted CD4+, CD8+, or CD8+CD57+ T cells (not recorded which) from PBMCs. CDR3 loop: CAISDGQGGQPQHF. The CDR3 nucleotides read TGTGCCATCAGCGACGGACAGGGTGGACAGCCCCAGCATTTT.